Sequencing of this T cell receptor beta chain was carried out in a study of shared clonotypes between healthy human individuals. The donor cohort consisted entirely of Caucasian adults residing in Nashville, Tennessee. DNA from unsorted PBMC was sequenced on ten immunoSEQ deep assay plates. Original processing methods: From ImmunoSEQ came sequences covering only the junction and carrying no quality scores, so filtering differed. The method was immunoSEQ multiplex PCR; TCRdb's version includes in-frame clones alone and lacks a portion of them. That table supplies the V and J calls and clone size; D and trimming were determined from the DNA. The data contain around 530,000 clones, roughly four fifths of them seen just once; the ten biggest clones take up around 11%. Between the trimmed V and J ends, which lost 2 bases and 0 bases, there was a span of 5 bases. This CDR3 contains 13 residues. Germline V gene data show CDR1 as KGHSH and CDR2 as LQKENI.

Study-level points and caveats: In having few donors, the study represented limited genetic and exposure-history diversity.

For this clone: Its antigen is unidentified. Other nucleotide sequences in the sample specify the same CDR3.

What was sequenced was PBMCs. This sequence was found in a woman aged 35 to 49 in good health. Some clones in this sample may be carry-over from other donors' samples. The chain combines TRBV18 with TRBJ2-7; D may be TRBD2 (5 bases). CDR3: CASSPGSSYEQYF. Here the CDR3 DNA reads TGTGCCAGCTCACCAGGGAGCTCCTACGAGCAGTACTTC.